This T cell receptor (beta chain) is drawn from a study of monozygotic twins with inflammatory bowel disease. Overall study results and limits: Telling apart the different T cell subtypes was not possible.

Germline CDR1 SGDLS, CDR2 YYNGEE. The CDR3 has 14 residues. To note about this clonotype: Its antigen is undetermined.

With the 5' RACE reads reprocessed, TCRdb shows one record per CDR3 protein and no DNA. The repertoire table contains over 110,000 distinct CDR3 sequences. V usage is TRBV9 and J usage is TRBJ2-5. The sequence was obtained from a human donor with ulcerative colitis or Crohn's disease, or a healthy co-twin of an affected twin (not recorded which). The specimen sequenced was blood. CDR3 region: CASSVGRITPTQYF. The full variable domain, its missing parts supplied by reference TRBV9 and TRBJ2-5, is DSGVTQTPKHLITATGQRVTLRCSPRSGDLSVYWYQQSLDQGLQFLIQYYNGEERAKGNILERFSAQQFPDLHSELNLSSLELGDSALYFCASSVGRITPTQYFGPGTRLLVL.